This is a list of T cell receptor beta chains from one sample in a study of HIV-infected patients and healthy controls. TCRdb fed the 5' RACE reads into MiXCR, producing one record per CDR3 protein. The table includes 15,000 to 20,000 distinct CDR3 sequences, almost 9% detected once. The specimen was blood. The source of these receptors is an adult in good health. CDR3s include the opening cysteine and the closing phenylalanine or tryptophan. The D gene is left open where the match is weak. Some rows have no size entry. The others give once, few or many, or a class for an expanded clone.

>NA|medium-sized|13|TRBJ1-1|TRBV12-3/TRBV12-4
CASSSQTETEAFF
TGTGCCAGCAGTTCCCAGACGGAAACTGAAGCTTTCTTT
>NA|many|15|TRBJ2-7|TRBV6-5
CASSRDRPPSYEQYF
TGTGCCAGCAGCCGCGACAGGCCTCCTTCCTACGAGCAGTACTTC
>NA|few|15|TRBJ1-1|TRBV27
CASSLRSGGGTEAFF
TGTGCCAGCAGTTTAAGGAGTGGGGGAGGTACTGAAGCTTTCTTT
>NA|many|14|TRBJ2-5|TRBV11-1
CASSLDRYQETQYF
TGTGCCAGCAGCTTAGACCGGTACCAAGAGACCCAGTACTTC
>NA|medium-sized|16|TRBJ1-5|TRBV6-2/TRBV6-3
CASSTQTGLGNQPQHF
TGTGCCAGCAGTACCCAGACAGGATTGGGCAATCAGCCCCAGCATTTT
>NA|many|14|TRBJ2-5|TRBV4-3
CASSQGIGRETQYF
TGCGCCAGCAGCCAAGGTATTGGCCGAGAGACCCAGTACTTC
>NA|many|16|TRBJ2-3|TRBV4-2
CASSQDLGGRADTQYF
TGTGCCAGCAGCCAAGATCTAGGGGGGAGGGCAGATACGCAGTATTTT
>NA|many|13|TRBJ2-3|TRBV6-1
CASGVGTTDTQYF
TGTGCCAGCGGAGTCGGGACAACAGATACGCAGTATTTT
>NA|many|16|TRBJ1-5|TRBV2
CASSRTTGGSDQPQHF
TGTGCCAGCAGCCGAACGACCGGGGGTAGCGATCAGCCCCAGCATTTT
>NA|many|13|TRBJ2-5|TRBV5-1
CASSPGPEETQYF
TGCGCCAGCAGCCCGGGACCCGAAGAGACCCAGTACTTC
>TRBD1|medium-sized|13|TRBJ1-1|TRBV7-7
CASSSPGQGEAFF
TGTGCTAGCAGCTCACCGGGACAGGGTGAAGCTTTCTTT
>NA|medium-sized|13|TRBJ2-7|TRBV7-3
CASSSDGLYEQYF
TGTGCCAGCAGCTCGGACGGACTCTACGAGCAGTACTTC
>TRBD1|many|17|TRBJ1-1|TRBV5-1
CASSLRTGSLLNTEAFF
TGCGCCAGCAGCTTACGGACAGGGTCCCTTCTGAACACTGAAGCTTTCTTT
>NA|many|11|TRBJ1-1|TRBV20-1
CSASPGPEAFF
TGCAGTGCTAGCCCAGGGCCTGAAGCTTTCTTT
>NA|many|14|TRBJ2-2|TRBV5-1
CASSLERSTGELFF
TGCGCCAGCAGCTTGGAGAGGAGCACCGGGGAGCTGTTTTTT
>TRBD2|medium-sized|17|TRBJ2-4|TRBV20-1
CSASPTSGRAGENIQYF
TGCAGTGCTAGCCCGACTAGCGGGAGGGCCGGCGAAAACATTCAGTACTTC
>NA|few|13|TRBJ2-5|TRBV29-1
CSVLTGPQETQYF
TGCAGCGTTCTCACCGGGCCTCAAGAGACCCAGTACTTC
>NA|NA|13|TRBJ2-3|TRBV7-3
CASSLEGPDTQYF
TGTGCCAGCAGCCTAGAGGGCCCAGATACGCAGTATTTT
>NA|many|14|TRBJ2-7|TRBV2
CASSERGPAYEQYF
TGTGCCAGCAGTGAGCGAGGACCGGCCTACGAGCAGTACTTC
>NA|many|14|TRBJ2-3|TRBV6-2/TRBV6-3
CASSYSSTTDTQYF
TGTGCCAGCAGTTATTCGTCTACAACAGATACGCAGTATTTT
>NA|many|12|TRBJ1-1|TRBV7-2
CASSLDDTQAFF
TGTGCCAGCAGCTTAGACGACACCCAAGCTTTCTTT
>TRBD2|many|17|TRBJ2-1|TRBV7-2
CASSSQTGLAGGNEQFF
TGTGCCAGCAGCTCCCAAACAGGACTAGCGGGAGGCAATGAGCAGTTCTTC
>NA|many|16|TRBJ2-7|TRBV7-2
CASSPGGGGYPYEQYF
TGTGCCAGCAGCCCCGGGGGTGGTGGGTATCCCTACGAGCAGTACTTC
>TRBD1|NA|14|TRBJ1-5|TRBV12-3/TRBV12-4
CASSTGQGNQPQHF
TGTGCCAGCAGCACCGGACAGGGTAATCAGCCCCAGCATTTT
>TRBD1|NA|13|TRBJ1-5|TRBV12-3/TRBV12-4
CASSPGGNQPQHF
TGTGCCAGCAGCCCAGGGGGTAATCAGCCCCAGCATTTT
>NA|medium-sized|13|TRBJ1-5|TRBV5-6
CASSLQWNQPQHF
TGTGCCAGCAGCTTGCAATGGAATCAGCCCCAGCATTTT
>TRBD2|NA|18|TRBJ2-2|TRBV6-5
CASSFTSGGVLNTGELFF
TGTGCCAGCAGTTTCACTAGCGGGGGGGTATTGAACACCGGGGAGCTGTTTTTT
>TRBD2|many|16|TRBJ2-3|TRBV7-2
CASSLAASSGGARQYF
TGTGCCAGCAGCTTAGCGGCTTCTAGCGGGGGGGCCCGTCAGTATTTT
>NA|many|16|TRBJ2-2|TRBV6-6
CASSYFGTPLAGELFF
TGTGCCAGCAGTTACTTCGGGACCCCCTTGGCGGGGGAGCTGTTTTTT
>NA|NA|15|TRBJ1-1|TRBV28
CASSPPFGMNTEAFF
TGTGCCAGCAGTCCCCCCTTCGGCATGAACACTGAAGCTTTCTTT
>TRBD1|few|14|TRBJ1-4|TRBV2
CASSAGTGGEKLFF
TGTGCCAGCAGTGCCGGGACAGGGGGTGAAAAACTGTTTTTT
>NA|many|14|TRBJ2-7|TRBV28
CASSQNDRIYEQYF
TGTGCCAGCAGCCAAAACGACAGGATCTACGAGCAGTACTTC
>NA|many|15|TRBJ2-7|TRBV28
CASSSPRTFSYEQYF
TGTGCCAGCAGTTCCCCCCGCACCTTTTCCTACGAGCAGTACTTC
>NA|many|15|TRBJ2-6|TRBV12-3/TRBV12-4
CASSFRQSGANVLTF
TGTGCCAGCAGTTTTCGCCAATCTGGGGCCAACGTCCTGACTTTC
>NA|NA|16|TRBJ2-3|TRBV11-2
CASSFSNGVSTDTQYF
TGTGCCAGCAGCTTCTCTAACGGGGTGAGCACAGATACGCAGTATTTT
>TRBD2|medium-sized|15|TRBJ2-1|TRBV20-1
CSAPSSGGAINEQFF
TGCAGTGCTCCGTCCAGCGGGGGAGCTATCAATGAGCAGTTCTTC
>TRBD1|many|15|TRBJ1-5|TRBV24-1
CATSDATGRNQPQHF
TGTGCCACCAGTGATGCGACAGGGAGGAATCAGCCCCAGCATTTT
>TRBD2|few|17|TRBJ2-1|TRBV5-4
CASSLSESGSLGNEQFF
TGTGCCAGCAGCTTGAGCGAGAGCGGGAGTCTGGGCAATGAGCAGTTCTTC
>NA|NA|12|TRBJ2-3|TRBV29-1
CSGWGDQDTQYF
TGCAGCGGGTGGGGAGATCAAGATACGCAGTATTTT
>TRBD1|many|19|TRBJ1-5|TRBV5-1
CARLRVDRVDGKSNQPQHF
TGCGCCAGACTACGAGTTGACAGGGTCGACGGGAAAAGCAATCAGCCCCAGCATTTT
>NA|medium-sized|14|TRBJ2-1|TRBV4-3
CASSQTQGLTEQFF
TGCGCCAGCAGCCAAACTCAGGGTTTGACCGAGCAGTTCTTC
>NA|few|13|TRBJ1-2|TRBV7-2
CASSPMGVYGYTF
TGTGCCAGCAGCCCCATGGGGGTCTATGGCTACACCTTC
>NA|many|16|TRBJ2-2|TRBV9
CASNTPAASLTGELFF
TGTGCCAGCAACACCCCGGCCGCCAGTCTCACCGGGGAGCTGTTTTTT
>NA|many|12|TRBJ2-5|TRBV5-4
CASSRYQETQYF
TGTGCCAGCAGCAGGTACCAAGAGACCCAGTACTTC
>TRBD2|many|15|TRBJ2-7|TRBV12-3/TRBV12-4
CASSFFSGDFTSQYF
TGTGCCAGCAGTTTCTTTAGCGGGGACTTTACCTCGCAGTACTTC